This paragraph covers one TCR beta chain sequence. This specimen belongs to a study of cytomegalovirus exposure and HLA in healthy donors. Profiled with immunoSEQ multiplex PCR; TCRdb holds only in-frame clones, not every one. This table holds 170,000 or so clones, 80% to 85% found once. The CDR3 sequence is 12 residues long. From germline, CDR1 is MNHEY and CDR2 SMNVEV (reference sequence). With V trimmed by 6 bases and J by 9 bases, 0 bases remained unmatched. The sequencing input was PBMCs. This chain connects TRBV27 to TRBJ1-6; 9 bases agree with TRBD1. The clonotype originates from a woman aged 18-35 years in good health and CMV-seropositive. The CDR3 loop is CASRTGGSPLHF. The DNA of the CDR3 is TGTGCCAGCAGGACAGGGGGTTCACCCCTCCACTTT.